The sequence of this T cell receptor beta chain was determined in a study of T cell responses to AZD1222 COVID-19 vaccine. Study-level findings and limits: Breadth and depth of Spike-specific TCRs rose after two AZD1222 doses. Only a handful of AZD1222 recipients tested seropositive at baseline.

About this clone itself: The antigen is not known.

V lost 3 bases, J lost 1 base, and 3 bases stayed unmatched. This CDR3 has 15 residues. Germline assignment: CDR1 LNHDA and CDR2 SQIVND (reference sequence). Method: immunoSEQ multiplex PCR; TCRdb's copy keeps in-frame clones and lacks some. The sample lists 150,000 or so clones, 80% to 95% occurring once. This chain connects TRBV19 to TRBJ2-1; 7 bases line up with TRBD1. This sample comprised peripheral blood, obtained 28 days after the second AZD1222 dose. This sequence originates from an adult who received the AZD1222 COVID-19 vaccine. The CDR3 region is CASSIPGQSYNEQFF. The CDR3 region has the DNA TGTGCCAGTAGTATTCCGGGACAGTCCTACAATGAGCAGTTCTTC.